This T cell receptor (beta chain) was identified in a study of blood T cell repertoires in COVID-19. Study-level information: Acute and convalescent COVID-19 samples came from the United States, Italy and Spain. Sample material is recorded as cDNA or gDNA derived from T cells, B-cell-depleted T cells, or PBMCs.

Germline V gene lookup returns CDR1 LNHDA and CDR2 SQIVND (reference sequence). V dropped 4 bases and J dropped 5 bases, with 15 bases sitting between them. This CDR3 has 15 residues. Study processing details: Cell counts per sample came from amplifying reference gene primers. Clones were read by immunoSEQ multiplex PCR, and TCRdb kept only the in-frame ones, dropping some. For V, J and clone size, that table is used; D and trimming come from the DNA. The sample has tens of thousands of clones, 89% seen once. Input material: peripheral blood. The chain uses TRBV19 and TRBJ1-5; D is ambiguous. This receptor was taken from a woman aged 70 to 79 with acute or convalescent COVID-19. The CDR3 DNA sequence: TGTGCCAGTAGTACTCCAGGACTAAACGATCAGCCCCAGCATTTT. It specifies CASSTPGLNDQPQHF.